This T cell receptor (beta chain) was sequenced in a study of tumor and adjacent non-tumor tissue in lung cancer. Turning to the study itself: Histology: about a dozen adenocarcinoma, a couple of squamous cell carcinoma, 1 small cell lung cancer.

General observations from the study: In normal lung, the top 100 clones were significantly more dominant than in tumor.

TCRbeta libraries were built with three rounds of nested PCR, modified from ARM-PCR. From the multiplex PCR reads, TCRdb called clonotypes with MiXCR, one entry per CDR3 protein. The sample has tens of thousands of distinct CDR3 sequences; just under 60% are singletons. The V gene's germline CDR1 is SGHDN and CDR2 FVKESK. This CDR3 is 13 amino acids long. This sample's RNA came from whole unsorted tissue. This clonotype occurred a few times. The antigen remains undetermined. The V and J genes are TRBV14 and TRBJ1-2; the D is unclear. The sample comprised lung tumor tissue. The clonotype originates from a man in his forties or fifties with non-small cell lung cancer. CDR3 bases: TGTGTAAGCAGCCAAGAAGACAACTATGGCTACACCTTC. It yields the protein CVSSQEDNYGYTF.